This T cell receptor beta chain appears in the sequencing data of a study of T cells in localized non-small cell lung cancer. The CDR3 extends over 16 amino acids. The V gene's germline CDR1 is MDHEN and CDR2 SYDVKM. Trimming took 6 bases from V and 7 from J, leaving 23 bases between them. Profiling relied on immunoSEQ multiplex PCR, and the TCRdb table lists in-frame clones only, not all of them. The table records roughly 40,000 clones, under 90% of them present only once. The receptor was isolated from a male donor at least 60 years old with stage II lung adenocarcinoma. The chain carries TRBV28 and TRBJ2-3; D is uncertain. The sample was peripheral blood mononuclear cells, taken before any cancer treatment. This CDR3 is CASSPPGARVEYTQYF. The CDR3 region has the DNA TGTGCCAGCAGCCCCCCGGGCGCCCGGGTCGAATATACGCAGTATTTT.